These 5 T cell receptor beta chains were sequenced from one sample in a study of blood T cell repertoires in COVID-19. Some clones are missing from TCRdb's copy, which holds only in-frame ones; the method was immunoSEQ multiplex PCR. The repertoire includes 71,000 or so clones, around 85% of them detected once, and 28% sits in the top ten. Sequences were obtained from peripheral blood. Every receptor here comes from a man between 65 and 85 years old with acute or convalescent COVID-19.

The chain has TRBV7-2 and TRBJ2-7; TRBD2 agrees at 7 bases. The V segment lost 5 bases and the J segment 3 bases; nucleotides outside the gene matches: 1. CDR1 is SGHTA and CDR2 is FQGNSA in the germline V gene. CDR3 size: 12 residues. CDR3 nucleotide sequence: TGTGCCAGCAGCGGGGGGGGCTACGAGCAGTACTTC. Translation gives CASSGGGYEQYF.

The chain uses TRBV19 and TRBJ1-5; D perhaps matches TRBD1 (5 bases). The CDR3 is made up of 16 amino acids. CDR1 and CDR2 from the germline V gene are LNHDA and SQIVND (reference sequence). The germline V and J ends were trimmed by 5 bases and 5 bases, with 19 bases remaining between them. DNA of the CDR3: TGTGCCAGTAGTTACGGTATGGGGCGAATGGATCAGCCCCAGCATTTT. Protein: CASSYGMGRMDQPQHF.

This sequence joins TRBV3-1 (or the pseudogene TRBV3-2) and TRBJ1-1; D unresolved. In germline, CDR1 is LGHDT, CDR2 YNNKEL (reference sequence). CDR3 length: 14 residues. Trimming left V 4 bases short and J 6 bases short, with 15 bases between. CDR3 protein: CASSPPFEGAEAFF. DNA for the CDR3: TGTGCCAGCAGCCCCCCATTCGAGGGAGCTGAAGCTTTCTTT.

The genes are TRBV7-3 and TRBJ2-3; 8 nucleotides agree with TRBD2. Losses at the gene ends were 1 base for V and 2 bases for J; bases not matched to a gene: 8. CDR1 and CDR2 (germline): SGHTA, FQGTGA. The CDR3 sequence is 17 residues long. This CDR3 is CASSLNVGGRNTDTQYF. DNA of the CDR3: TGTGCCAGCAGCTTAAATGTAGGCGGGAGGAACACAGATACGCAGTATTTT.

The genes are TRBV20-1 and TRBJ1-1; tentatively, D is TRBD1 (6 bases). Per the germline V gene, CDR1 is DFQATT and CDR2 is SNEGSKA (reference sequence). CDR3 size: 11 residues. V was cut by 2 bases and J by 8 bases, with 9 bases left in between. The CDR3 DNA reads TGCAGTGCTAGAAACAGGGAGGAAGCTTTCTTT. Protein: CSARNREEAFF.